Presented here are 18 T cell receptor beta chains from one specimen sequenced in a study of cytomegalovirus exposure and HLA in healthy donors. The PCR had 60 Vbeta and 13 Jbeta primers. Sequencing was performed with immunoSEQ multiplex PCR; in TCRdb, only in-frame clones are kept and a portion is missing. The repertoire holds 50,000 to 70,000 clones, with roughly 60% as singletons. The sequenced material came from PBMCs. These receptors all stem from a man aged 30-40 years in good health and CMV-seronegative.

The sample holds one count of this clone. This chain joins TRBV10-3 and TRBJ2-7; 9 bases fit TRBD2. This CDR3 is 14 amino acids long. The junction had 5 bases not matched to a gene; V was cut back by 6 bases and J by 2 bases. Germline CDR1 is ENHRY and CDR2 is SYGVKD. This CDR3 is CAIRKAGGPYEQYF. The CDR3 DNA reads TGTGCCATCAGAAAAGCGGGGGGACCCTACGAGCAGTACTTC.

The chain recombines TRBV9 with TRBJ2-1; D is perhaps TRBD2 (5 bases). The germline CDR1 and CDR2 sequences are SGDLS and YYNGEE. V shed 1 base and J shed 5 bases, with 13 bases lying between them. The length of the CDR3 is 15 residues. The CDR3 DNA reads TGTGCCAGCAGCGTAAGTATTAGCGACCACAATGAGCAGTTCTTC. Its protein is CASSVSISDHNEQFF.

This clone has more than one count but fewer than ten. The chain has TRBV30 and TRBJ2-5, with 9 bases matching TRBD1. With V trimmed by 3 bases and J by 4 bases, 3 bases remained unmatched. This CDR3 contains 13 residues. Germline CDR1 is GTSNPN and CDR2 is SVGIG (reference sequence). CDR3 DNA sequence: TGTGCCTGGAGCTGGACAGGGGCAGAGACCCAGTACTTC. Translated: CAWSWTGAETQYF.

CDR3 sequence reads: CASSDILASGGAGGEQFF. The CDR3 DNA reads TGTGCCAGCAGTGACATCTTGGCTAGCGGGGGGGCCGGTGGTGAGCAGTTCTTC. V gene TRBV25-1 combines with J gene TRBJ2-1; 12 nucleotides align to TRBD2. Trimming removed 3 bases from V and 9 bases from J; junction bases left unmatched: 15. The CDR3 is made up of 18 amino acids. The germline V gene encodes CDR1 MGHDK and CDR2 SYGVNS.

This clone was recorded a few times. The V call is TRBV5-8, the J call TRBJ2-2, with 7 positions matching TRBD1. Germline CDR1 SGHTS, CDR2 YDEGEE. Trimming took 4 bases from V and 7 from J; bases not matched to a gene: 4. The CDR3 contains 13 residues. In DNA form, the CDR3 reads TGTGCCAGCAGCCTACAGGGGTTCGGGGAGCTGTTTTTT. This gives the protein CASSLQGFGELFF.

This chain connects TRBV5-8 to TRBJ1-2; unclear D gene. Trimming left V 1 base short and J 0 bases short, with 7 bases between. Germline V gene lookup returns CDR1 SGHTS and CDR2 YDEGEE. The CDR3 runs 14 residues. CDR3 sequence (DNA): TGTGCCAGCAGCTTGTGGGCGACTAACTATGGCTACACCTTC. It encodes CASSLWATNYGYTF.

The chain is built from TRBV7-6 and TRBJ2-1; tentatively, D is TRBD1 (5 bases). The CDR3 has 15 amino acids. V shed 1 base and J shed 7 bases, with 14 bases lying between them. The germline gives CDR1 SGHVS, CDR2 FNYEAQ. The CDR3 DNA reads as TGTGCCAGCAGCTTAGGTTACAACAGACAGAATGAGCAGTTCTTC. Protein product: CASSLGYNRQNEQFF.

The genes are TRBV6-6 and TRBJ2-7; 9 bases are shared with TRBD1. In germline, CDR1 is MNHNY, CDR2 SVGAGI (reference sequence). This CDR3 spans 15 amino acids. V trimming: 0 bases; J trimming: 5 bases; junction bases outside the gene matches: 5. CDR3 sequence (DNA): TGTGCCAGCAGTTACTCCGGGACAGGGTTCCACGAGCAGTACTTC. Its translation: CASSYSGTGFHEQYF.

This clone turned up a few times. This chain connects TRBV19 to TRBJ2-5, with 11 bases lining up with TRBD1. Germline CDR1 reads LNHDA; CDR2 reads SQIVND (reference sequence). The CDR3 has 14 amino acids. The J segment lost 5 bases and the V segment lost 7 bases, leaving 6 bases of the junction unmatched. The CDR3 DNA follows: TGTGCCAGTAAAGGACAGGGGGCTGGGGAGACCCAGTACTTC. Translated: CASKGQGAGETQYF.

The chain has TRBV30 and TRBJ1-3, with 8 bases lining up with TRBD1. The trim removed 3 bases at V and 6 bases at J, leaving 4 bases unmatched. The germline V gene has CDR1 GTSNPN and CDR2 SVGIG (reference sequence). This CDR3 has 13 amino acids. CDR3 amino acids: CAWSLDRVNTIYF. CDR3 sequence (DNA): TGTGCCTGGAGCCTGGACAGGGTAAACACCATATATTTT.

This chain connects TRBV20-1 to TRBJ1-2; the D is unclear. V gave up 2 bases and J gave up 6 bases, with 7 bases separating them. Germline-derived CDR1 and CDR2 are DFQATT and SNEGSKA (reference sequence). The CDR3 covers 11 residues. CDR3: CSARTVDGYTF. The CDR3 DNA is TGCAGTGCTAGAACGGTCGATGGCTACACCTTC.

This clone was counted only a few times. This CDR3 reads CASSPEDSYEQYF. CDR3 bases: TGTGCCAGCAGCCCGGAAGACAGCTACGAGCAGTACTTC. V and J are TRBV9 and TRBJ2-7, with D tentatively TRBD1 (5 bases). The V and J ends lost 4 bases and 3 bases respectively, with 11 bases between them. The CDR3 is 13 residues long. Germline-derived CDR1 and CDR2 are SGDLS and YYNGEE.

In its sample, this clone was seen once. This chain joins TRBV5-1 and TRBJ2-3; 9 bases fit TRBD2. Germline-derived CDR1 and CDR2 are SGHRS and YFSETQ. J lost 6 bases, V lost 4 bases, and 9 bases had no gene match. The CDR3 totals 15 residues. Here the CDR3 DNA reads TGCGCCAGCAGCAAGAGCGCTAGCGGGGCGGATACGCAGTATTTT. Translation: CASSKSASGADTQYF. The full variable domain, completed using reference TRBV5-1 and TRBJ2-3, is KAGVTQTPRYLIKTRGQQVTLSCSPISGHRSVSWYQQTPGQGLQFLFEYFSETQRNKGNFPGRFSGRQFSNSRSEMNVSTLELGDSALYLCASSKSASGADTQYFGPGTRLTVL.

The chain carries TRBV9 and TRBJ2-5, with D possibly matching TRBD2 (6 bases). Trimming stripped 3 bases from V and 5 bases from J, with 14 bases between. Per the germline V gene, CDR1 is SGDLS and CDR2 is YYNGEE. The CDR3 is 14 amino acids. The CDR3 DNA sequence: TGTGCCAGCAGCGCACGGAGGGAAGGGGAGACCCAGTACTTC. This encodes CASSARREGETQYF. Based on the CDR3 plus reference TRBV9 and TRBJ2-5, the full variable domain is DSGVTQTPKHLITATGQRVTLRCSPRSGDLSVYWYQQSLDQGLQFLIQYYNGEERAKGNILERFSAQQFPDLHSELNLSSLELGDSALYFCASSARREGETQYFGPGTRLLVL.

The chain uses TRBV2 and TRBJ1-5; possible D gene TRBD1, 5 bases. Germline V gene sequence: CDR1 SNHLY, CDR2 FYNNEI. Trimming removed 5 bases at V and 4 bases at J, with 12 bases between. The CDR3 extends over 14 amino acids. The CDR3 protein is CASSKDKANQPQHF. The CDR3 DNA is TGTGCCAGCAGTAAGGACAAGGCGAATCAGCCCCAGCATTTT.

CDR3 DNA: TGTGCCAGCGCCGAAGGAGGTACTGAAGCTTTCTTT. As protein: CASAEGGTEAFF. The J gene is TRBJ1-1, the V gene TRBV6-6, with unresolved D. Germline CDR1 and CDR2: MNHNY and SVGAGI (reference sequence). Trimming shortened V by 8 bases and J by 5 bases, and 12 bases separated the two germline ends. The CDR3 is 12 residues long.

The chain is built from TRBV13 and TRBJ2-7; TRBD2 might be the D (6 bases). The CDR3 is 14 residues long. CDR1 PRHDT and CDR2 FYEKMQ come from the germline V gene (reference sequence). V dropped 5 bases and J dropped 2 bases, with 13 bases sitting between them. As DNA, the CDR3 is TGTGCCAGCAGCCAGGGACTTTCCGCCTACGAGCAGTACTTC. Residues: CASSQGLSAYEQYF. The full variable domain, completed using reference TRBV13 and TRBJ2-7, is AAGVIQSPRHLIKEKRETATLKCYPIPRHDTVYWYQQGPGQDPQFLISFYEKMQSDKGSIPDRFSAQQFSDYHSELNMSSLELGDSALYFCASSQGLSAYEQYFGPGTRLTVT.

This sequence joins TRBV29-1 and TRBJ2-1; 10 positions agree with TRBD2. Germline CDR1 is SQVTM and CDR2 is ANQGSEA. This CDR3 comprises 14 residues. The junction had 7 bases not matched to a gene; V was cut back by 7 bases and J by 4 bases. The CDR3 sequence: CSAFIAGGYNEQFF. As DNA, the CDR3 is TGCAGCGCCTTTATAGCGGGGGGATACAATGAGCAGTTCTTC.